The clone carrying this T cell receptor (delta chain) was seen only a few times. Its antigen is unidentified. This probably arose from a read error, given a far larger clone one base away. The sample carries other DNA sequences with the same CDR3. This entry comes from a study of γδ T cells in repeated Plasmodium falciparum infection. Points from the study as a whole: Malian donors came from one small rural village, predominantly one ethnic group.

Sequencing covered both gamma and delta TCR chains per sample. TCRdb reprocessed the multiplex PCR reads using CATT. In the table there are 50,000 or so delta-chain clones, 1.6% of which are singletons. From germline, CDR1 is TSWWSYY and CDR2 QGS. With 9 bases clipped from V and 0 bases from J, the junction kept 21 bases outside the gene matches. This CDR3 has 19 residues. Flow sorting of PBMC yielded separate Vgamma9/Vdelta2+ and Vdelta2-negative gammadelta T cell populations for bulk repertoire analysis. This receptor was taken from a pool of human donors (malaria-infected and uninfected, not separated). Sequencing input: gamma-delta T cells from blood. V and J are TRDV1 and TRDJ1; TRDD3 agrees at 8 bases. TCRdb offers no J gene call, so here the DNA was matched to germline to obtain one. Written as DNA, the CDR3 is TGTGCTCTAGACGAGATTCCCCTCGACTGGGGGGGATACACCGATAAACTCATCTTT. This translates into CALDEIPLDWGGYTDKLIF.